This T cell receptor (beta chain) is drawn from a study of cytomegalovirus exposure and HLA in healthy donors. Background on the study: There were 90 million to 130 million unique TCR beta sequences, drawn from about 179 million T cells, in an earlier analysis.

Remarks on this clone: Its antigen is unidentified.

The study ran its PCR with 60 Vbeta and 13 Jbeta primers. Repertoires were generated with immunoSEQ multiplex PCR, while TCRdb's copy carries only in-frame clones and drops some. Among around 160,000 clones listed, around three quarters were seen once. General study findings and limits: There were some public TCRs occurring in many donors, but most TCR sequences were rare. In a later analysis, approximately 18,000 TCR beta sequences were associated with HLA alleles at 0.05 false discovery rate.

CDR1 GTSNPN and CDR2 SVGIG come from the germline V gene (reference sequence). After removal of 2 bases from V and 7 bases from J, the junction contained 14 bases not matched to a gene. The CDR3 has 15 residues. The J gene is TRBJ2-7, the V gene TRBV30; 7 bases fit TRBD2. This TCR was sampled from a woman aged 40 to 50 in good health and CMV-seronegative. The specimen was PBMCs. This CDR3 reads CAWSKGAGAAREQYF. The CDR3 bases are TGTGCCTGGAGTAAAGGGGCGGGAGCAGCGCGGGAGCAGTACTTC.